Below are 8 T cell receptor beta chains sequenced from a single sample in a study of blood T cell repertoires in COVID-19. The protocol was immunoSEQ multiplex PCR, while the TCRdb copy is restricted to in-frame clones and leaves out a portion. Of about 170,000 clones listed, 70% to 90% were seen once; the top ten hold roughly 7.7%. The sample taken for sequencing was peripheral blood. These receptors were collected from a man in his forties who had recovered from COVID-19.

This clone was observed a handful of times. This chain uses TRBV2 with TRBJ1-5; TRBD1 aligns across 7 bases. This CDR3 comprises 14 residues. CDR1 and CDR2 (germline): SNHLY, FYNNEI. After removal of 6 bases from V and 3 bases from J, the junction contained 5 bases not matched to a gene. The CDR3: CASREGQINQPQHF. The CDR3 DNA is TGTGCCAGCAGAGAGGGACAGATCAATCAGCCCCAGCATTTT.

The J gene is TRBJ2-3, the V gene TRBV6-5, with TRBD1 identical over 8 bases. From germline, CDR1 is MNHEY and CDR2 SVGAGI. This CDR3 contains 16 residues. The trim removed 3 bases at V and 0 bases at J, leaving 5 bases unmatched. The CDR3 reads CASSYWQGASTDTQYF. The CDR3 DNA sequence: TGTGCCAGCAGTTATTGGCAGGGGGCAAGCACAGATACGCAGTATTTT.

This clone was recorded once. CDR3 nucleotides: TGTGCCAGTAGTATTGGGACTAGCGGGGGGGCGCGGGGTGAGCAGTTCTTC. Its protein is CASSIGTSGGARGEQFF. The J gene is TRBJ2-1, the V gene TRBV19, with 16 bases matching TRBD2. After removal of 3 bases from V and 9 bases from J, the junction contained 8 bases not matched to a gene. Germline V gene data show CDR1 as LNHDA and CDR2 as SQIVND (reference sequence). The CDR3 sequence is 17 residues long.

Remarks on this clone: The junction does not match germline at one end; this may be a read error. This chain links TRBV9 with TRBJ2-7; no clear D. The CDR3 is 14 residues long. CDR1 SGDLS and CDR2 YYNGEE come from the germline V gene. The CDR3 loop is CASSPQEFSHEQYF. Here the CDR3 DNA reads TGTGCCAGCAGCCCCCAGGAATTCTCCCACGAGCAGTACTTC.

This clone occurred many times. The rearrangement uses TRBV27 and TRBJ2-1; 7 nucleotides align to TRBD1. Per the germline V gene, CDR1 is MNHEY and CDR2 is SMNVEV (reference sequence). J lost 0 bases, V lost 5 bases, and 7 bases had no gene match. This CDR3 spans 16 amino acids. The CDR3 reads CASSTGQISSYNEQFF. In nucleotides, the CDR3 is TGTGCCAGCAGTACGGGACAGATAAGCTCCTACAATGAGCAGTTCTTC.

J is TRBJ1-1 and V is TRBV29-1; no definite D call. V was shortened by 0 bases and J by 1 base, with 6 bases between the two germline ends. The CDR3 has 13 amino acids. The V gene's germline CDR1 is SQVTM and CDR2 ANQGSEA. The CDR3 is CSVEDPGNTEAFF. The CDR3 nucleotides read TGCAGCGTTGAAGATCCGGGGAACACTGAAGCTTTCTTT.

CDR3 protein: CASSLSAGGPQETQYF. In nucleotides, the CDR3 is TGTGCCAGCAGCTTGTCGGCGGGGGGTCCCCAAGAGACCCAGTACTTC. V and J are TRBV5-4 and TRBJ2-5; 8 bases are shared with TRBD2. The CDR3 runs 16 residues. Germline CDR1 is SGHNT and CDR2 is YYREEE (reference sequence). V shed 1 base, J shed 1 base, and the junction held 6 bases outside the gene matches.

This chain uses TRBV5-4 with TRBJ1-6; D uncertain. CDR3 size: 17 residues. Per the germline V gene, CDR1 is SGHNT and CDR2 is YYREEE (reference sequence). V was cut by 0 bases and J by 6 bases, with 16 bases left in between. The chain's CDR3 is CASSLARAGLSNSPLHF. For the CDR3, the DNA is TGTGCCAGCAGCTTGGCTAGGGCGGGGTTGAGTAATTCACCCCTCCACTTT.